The present TCR beta chain was sequenced within a study of identical twins. Overall study results and limits: Insertions were reduced in abundant cord blood beta clonotypes but not in memory repertoires. The study drew conclusions from cross-sectional statistical analysis, not from following the same donors.

The table lists this clonotype with a few counts. Its matching antigen is unknown. TCRdb re-called the 5' RACE reads with MiXCR, one entry per CDR3 protein. There are some 240,000 distinct CDR3 sequences in the sample; about 8% occur only once, and approximately 3% lies in the top ten. Trimming removed 3 bases from V and 2 bases from J, with 9 bases in between. The germline V gene has CDR1 SGHTA and CDR2 FQGNSA. CDR3 length: 14 amino acids. These data are also associated with another study on yellow fever vaccine responses in identical twins.

The sequence was obtained from a woman between 18 and 29 years old in good health. Sequencing used CD8+ T cells sorted from blood. The chain employs TRBV7-2 and TRBJ2-3, with D possibly TRBD2 on 6 matching bases. CDR3: CASSFSGDTDTQYF. As DNA, the CDR3 is TGTGCCAGCAGCTTTAGCGGTGACACAGATACGCAGTATTTT. The entire variable domain, with the rest obtained from reference TRBV7-2 and TRBJ2-3, is as follows: GAGVSQSPSNKVTEKGKDVELRCDPISGHTALYWYRQSLGQGLEFLIYFQGNSAPDKSGLPSDRFSAERTGGSVSTLTIQRTQQEDSAVYLCASSFSGDTDTQYFGPGTRLTVL.